This TCR beta chain derives from a study of PD-1 blockade in mismatch repair-deficient tumors. This table comes from immunoSEQ multiplex PCR, and its TCRdb copy is limited to in-frame clones, with some not included. The sample consists of roughly 130,000 clones, 88% of them appearing once. PCR or immunohistochemistry showed mismatch repair deficiency in every enrolled patient. The origin of this receptor is an adult with mismatch repair-deficient cancer. The sequences come from peripheral blood, collected approximately 73 weeks after starting pembrolizumab.

This CDR3 is CASSLAGQPNTGELFF. The CDR3 bases are TGTGCCAGCAGCTTAGCGGGACAGCCGAACACCGGGGAGCTGTTTTTT. The chain uses TRBV7-8 and TRBJ2-2; 7 bases match TRBD1. V trimming: 0 bases; J trimming: 0 bases; junction bases outside the gene matches: 1. Per germline, CDR1 SGHVS and CDR2 FQNEAQ. The CDR3 runs 16 residues.